Listed below are T cell receptor beta chains from one sample, sequenced in a study of blood T cell repertoires in COVID-19. Only in-frame clones appear in the TCRdb table, and some are missing; sequencing was by immunoSEQ multiplex PCR. The table records about 180,000 clones, roughly nine tenths of them present only once. The sample taken for sequencing was peripheral blood. Source of these receptors: an older man with active or convalescent COVID-19. The CDR3 runs from the conserved cysteine through the conserved F or W. D genes are given only for firm matches. Size is stated for part of the rows, as once, few or many counts, or as a class when the clone is expanded.

D gene | J gene | V gene | clone size | CDR3 length | CDR3 DNA | CDR3 protein
TRBD1 | TRBJ2-2 | TRBV6-6 | few | 15 | TGTGCCAGCAGCTCTCAGGGGGTGAACACCGGGGAGCTGTTTTTT | CASSSQGVNTGELFF
TRBD1 | TRBJ1-2 | TRBV27 | - | 13 | TGTGCCAGCAGTTGGGACAGAAACTATGGCTACACCTTC | CASSWDRNYGYTF
TRBD1 | TRBJ1-2 | TRBV5-1 | - | 15 | TGCGCCAGCAGCTATACCTCAGGGGGAGGCTATGGCTACACCTTC | CASSYTSGGGYGYTF
- | TRBJ1-1 | TRBV7-3 | - | 14 | TGTGCCAGCAGCTCCCAAGGGGGAGACACTGAAGCTTTCTTT | CASSSQGGDTEAFF
- | TRBJ2-1 | TRBV7-9 | once | 15 | TGTGCCAGCAGCCCTCTAGCGTCCTCCTACAATGAGCAGTTCTTC | CASSPLASSYNEQFF
TRBD2 | TRBJ2-7 | TRBV28 | once | 15 | TGTGCCAGCAGCCGCTGGACTAGCGGGCACTACGAGCAGTACTTC | CASSRWTSGHYEQYF
TRBD2 | TRBJ2-2 | TRBV5-1 | - | 18 | TGCGCCAGCAGCTCAAACCCTCCGACTAGCGGGAACACCGGGGAGCTGTTTTTT | CASSSNPPTSGNTGELFF
TRBD2 | TRBJ2-4 | TRBV6-5 | - | 13 | TGTGCCACTGGACTAGCGGGAGATGTCATTCAGTACTTC | CATGLAGDVIQYF
TRBD1 | TRBJ1-2 | TRBV5-1 | - | 13 | TGCGCCAGCAGCCAGGGACAGGATACTGGCTACACCTTC | CASSQGQDTGYTF
TRBD1 | TRBJ2-3 | TRBV2 | - | 13 | TGTGCCAGCAGTCTGGACAGGGCAGATACGCAGTATTTT | CASSLDRADTQYF
- | TRBJ1-2 | TRBV11-2 | - | 16 | TGTGCCAGCAGCTTAGCGGGGGGCGGGGTTCGCTATGGCTACACCTTC | CASSLAGGGVRYGYTF
TRBD2 | TRBJ2-1 | TRBV11-2 | - | 16 | TGTGCCAGCAGTCCGACTAGCGGGAGTCCCTACAATGAGCAGTTCTTC | CASSPTSGSPYNEQFF
- | TRBJ1-6 | TRBV27 | - | 14 | TGTGCCAGTCGGCGGGGGCAGTTTGATTCACCCCTCCACTTT | CASRRGQFDSPLHF
- | TRBJ2-7 | TRBV7-9 | few | 15 | TGTGCCAGCAGCCCACCCGACACAAGCTCCTACGAGCAGTACTTC | CASSPPDTSSYEQYF
- | TRBJ2-2 | TRBV7-9 | - | 13 | TGTGCCAGCAGCTTAGGAGAGGCCGGGGAGCTGTTTTTT | CASSLGEAGELFF
TRBD1 | TRBJ1-2 | TRBV4-1 | - | 13 | TGCGCCAGCAGCCAACGGACAGGGGATGGCTACACCTTC | CASSQRTGDGYTF
TRBD2 | TRBJ2-1 | TRBV7-9 | - | 15 | TGTGCCAGCAGCCCCGGGAGCGGGAGGCGGAATGAGCAGTTCTTC | CASSPGSGRRNEQFF
- | TRBJ2-5 | TRBV6-4 | - | 13 | TGTGCCAGCAGTGACTCGCCCCAGGCGACCCAGTACTTC | CASSDSPQATQYF
TRBD1 | TRBJ2-7 | TRBV13 | - | 14 | TGTGCCAGCAGCGGACAGGGGCTTCCCTACGAGCAGTACTTC | CASSGQGLPYEQYF
- | TRBJ2-1 | TRBV5-1 | - | 14 | TGCGCCAGCTCCCCGGACTGGACCTACAATGAGCAGTTCTTC | CASSPDWTYNEQFF
- | TRBJ2-5 | TRBV7-4 | - | 17 | TGTGCCAGCAGCCTCCAGTGGGGGGGCAGGGAGGAAGAGACCCAGTACTTC | CASSLQWGGREEETQYF
TRBD2 | TRBJ2-7 | TRBV5-1 | - | 16 | TGCGCCAGCAGCCCCCAACCCCAGGGAGGGTCCTACGAGCAGTACTTC | CASSPQPQGGSYEQYF
TRBD2 | TRBJ2-2 | TRBV10-3 | - | 17 | TGTGCCATCAGAAGACTAGCGGGGGGGCCATCGGCCGGGGAGCTGTTTTTT | CAIRRLAGGPSAGELFF
TRBD1 | TRBJ1-6 | TRBV24-1 | - | 20 | TGTGCCACCAGTGATTTCGATCACGCGGACAGGGTTATGGATAATTCACCCCTCCACTTT | CATSDFDHADRVMDNSPLHF
TRBD1 | TRBJ1-4 | TRBV27 | - | 15 | TGTGCCAGCAGCCGAGGGACAGAGGGTGATGAAAAACTGTTTTTT | CASSRGTEGDEKLFF
TRBD1 | TRBJ1-1 | TRBV18 | - | 15 | TGTGCCAGCTCACCACAGACAGGGAAGAACACTGAAGCTTTCTTT | CASSPQTGKNTEAFF
TRBD1 | TRBJ1-5 | TRBV2 | - | 16 | TGTGCCAGCAGTAACGGACAGGGGGCGTGGAATCAGCCCCAGCATTTT | CASSNGQGAWNQPQHF
- | TRBJ1-1 | TRBV7-8 | - | 14 | TGTGCCAGCAGCTCCTATGGCGGGAAGGATGAAGCTTTCTTT | CASSSYGGKDEAFF
- | TRBJ2-5 | TRBV7-9 | - | 11 | TGTGCCAGCAGCCCCGGGGAGACCCAGTACTTC | CASSPGETQYF
TRBD1 | TRBJ2-3 | TRBV7-9 | - | 17 | TGTGCCAGCAGCCCCTCCTTGACAGGGGGCTACACAGATACGCAGTATTTT | CASSPSLTGGYTDTQYF
- | TRBJ1-2 | TRBV29-1 | - | 12 | TGCAGCGTTGTTGGGGGACACGGGGGCTACACCTTC | CSVVGGHGGYTF
TRBD1 | TRBJ1-3 | TRBV7-8 | - | 17 | TGTGCCAGCACCTTTGCCCCCGGGACAGGGACTGGAAACACCATATATTTT | CASTFAPGTGTGNTIYF
- | TRBJ2-7 | TRBV4-1 | - | 15 | TGCGCCAGCAGCCAAGATCGGGGATCCCTATACGAGCAGTACTTC | CASSQDRGSLYEQYF